Below, 2 T cell receptor beta chains from the same sample are listed, as sequenced in a study of post-analysis software for immune sequencing data. Tagging with unique molecular identifiers was a feature of the TCR beta cDNA libraries. TCRdb passed the PCR reads through MiXCR, listing each CDR3 protein once. The table lists 150,000 to 200,000 distinct CDR3 sequences, around 28% of them singletons, with approximately 1.6% in the top ten. The study's findings and limits: There were four or five TRBV segments more frequent in patients than controls, and TRBV5-6, TRBV5-1 and TRBV20-1 were among them.

These receptors are not linked to any known antigen. Sequenced sample: blood. The source is a girl aged 10-17 years with multiple sclerosis.

Notes on this clonotype: This could be a read error, since a much larger clone is one nucleotide away. The rearrangement uses TRBV9 and TRBJ2-4; the match to TRBD2 covers 9 bases. The J call could be wrong; TRBJ2-7 is a better fit for the DNA end. CDR1 and CDR2 from the germline V gene are SGDLS and YYNGEE. The CDR3 runs to 14 residues. Here the CDR3 reads CAGSNLAGVGEQYF. The CDR3 bases are TGTGCCGGCAGCAACTTAGCGGGAGTTGGCGAGCAGTACTTC.

Worth noting for this clonotype: A read error may be the cause here, since a much bigger clone is one base away. The V and J genes are TRBV20-1 and TRBJ2-1; perhaps D is TRBD1 or TRBD2 (5 bases each). The germline CDR1 and CDR2 sequences are DFQATT and SNEGSKA (reference sequence). The V end was cut by 6 bases, the J end by 12 bases, with 12 bases between. The CDR3 covers 10 residues. CDR3 protein: CSAPGPGQFF. In DNA form, the CDR3 reads TGCAGTGCCCCGGGACCCGGGCAGTTCTTC.